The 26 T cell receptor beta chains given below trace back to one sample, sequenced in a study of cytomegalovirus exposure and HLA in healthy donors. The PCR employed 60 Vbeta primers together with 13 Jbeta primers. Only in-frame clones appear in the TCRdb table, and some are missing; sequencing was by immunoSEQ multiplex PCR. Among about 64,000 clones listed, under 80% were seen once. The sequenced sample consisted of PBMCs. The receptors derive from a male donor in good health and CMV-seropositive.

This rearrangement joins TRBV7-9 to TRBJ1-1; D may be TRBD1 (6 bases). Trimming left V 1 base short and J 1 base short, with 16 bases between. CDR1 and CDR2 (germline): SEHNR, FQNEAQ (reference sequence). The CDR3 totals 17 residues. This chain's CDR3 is CASSLGGGGRKNTEAFF. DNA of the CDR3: TGTGCCAGCAGCTTAGGGGGCGGGGGCCGAAAGAACACTGAAGCTTTCTTT.

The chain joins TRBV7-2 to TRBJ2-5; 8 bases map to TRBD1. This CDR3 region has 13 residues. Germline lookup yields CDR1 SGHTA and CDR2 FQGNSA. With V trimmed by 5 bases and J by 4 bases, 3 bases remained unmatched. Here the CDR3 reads CASSHDRGETQYF. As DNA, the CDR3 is TGTGCCAGCAGCCACGACAGGGGAGAGACCCAGTACTTC. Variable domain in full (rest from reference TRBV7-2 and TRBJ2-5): GAGVSQSPSNKVTEKGKDVELRCDPISGHTALYWYRQSLGQGLEFLIYFQGNSAPDKSGLPSDRFSAERTGGSVSTLTIQRTQQEDSAVYLCASSHDRGETQYFGPGTRLLVL.

In DNA, the CDR3 is TGTGCCAGCAGTTACACAGACAGGGCCACTGAAGCTTTCTTT. Translated: CASSYTDRATEAFF. V gene TRBV6-5 combines with J gene TRBJ1-1, with 7 bases fitting TRBD1. The CDR3 loop spans 14 amino acids. The trim removed 2 bases at V and 4 bases at J, leaving 4 bases unmatched. Per the germline V gene, CDR1 is MNHEY and CDR2 is SVGAGI.

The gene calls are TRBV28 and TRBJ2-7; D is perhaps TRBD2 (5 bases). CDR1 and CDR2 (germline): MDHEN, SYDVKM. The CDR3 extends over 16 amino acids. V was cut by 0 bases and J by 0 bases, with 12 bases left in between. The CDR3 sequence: CASSLWAGVSSYEQYF. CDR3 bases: TGTGCCAGCAGTTTATGGGCGGGCGTGAGCTCCTACGAGCAGTACTTC.

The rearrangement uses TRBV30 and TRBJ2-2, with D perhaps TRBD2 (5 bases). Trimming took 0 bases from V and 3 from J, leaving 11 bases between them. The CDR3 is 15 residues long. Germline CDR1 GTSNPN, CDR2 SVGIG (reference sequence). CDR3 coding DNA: TGTGCCTGGAGTGTTTTAGCGAGTGACACCGGGGAGCTGTTTTTT. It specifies CAWSVLASDTGELFF. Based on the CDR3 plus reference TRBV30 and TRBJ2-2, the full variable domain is SQTIHQWPATLVQPVGSPLSLECTVEGTSNPNLYWYRQAAGRGLQLLFYSVGIGQISSEVPQNLSASRPQDRQFILSSKKLLLSDSGFYLCAWSVLASDTGELFFGEGSRLTVL.

The CDR3 here is CASSQDFLTGGFYEQYF. As DNA, the CDR3 is TGCGCCAGCAGCCAAGATTTTCTTACAGGGGGGTTCTACGAGCAGTACTTC. The gene calls are TRBV4-3 and TRBJ2-7; TRBD1 matches 8 bases. The junction had 10 bases not matched to a gene; V was cut back by 0 bases and J by 3 bases. Germline V gene sequence: CDR1 LGHNA, CDR2 YSLEER. CDR3 size: 17 residues.

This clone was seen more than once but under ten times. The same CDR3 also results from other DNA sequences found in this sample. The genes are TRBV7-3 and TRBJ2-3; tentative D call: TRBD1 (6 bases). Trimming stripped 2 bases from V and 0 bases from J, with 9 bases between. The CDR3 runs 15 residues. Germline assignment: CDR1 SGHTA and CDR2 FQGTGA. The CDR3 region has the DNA TGTGCCAGCAGCTTAGACAGGACTAGCACAGATACGCAGTATTTT. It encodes CASSLDRTSTDTQYF. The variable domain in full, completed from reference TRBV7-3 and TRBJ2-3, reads GAGVSQTPSNKVTEKGKYVELRCDPISGHTALYWYRQSLGQGPEFLIYFQGTGAADDSGLPNDRFFAVRPEGSVSTLKIQRTERGDSAVYLCASSLDRTSTDTQYFGPGTRLTVL.

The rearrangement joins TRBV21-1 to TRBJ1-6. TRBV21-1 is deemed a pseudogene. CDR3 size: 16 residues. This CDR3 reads CASSTLEAIYNSPLHF. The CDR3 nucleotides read TGTGCCAGCAGCACCTTAGAGGCGATCTATAATTCACCCCTCCACTTT.

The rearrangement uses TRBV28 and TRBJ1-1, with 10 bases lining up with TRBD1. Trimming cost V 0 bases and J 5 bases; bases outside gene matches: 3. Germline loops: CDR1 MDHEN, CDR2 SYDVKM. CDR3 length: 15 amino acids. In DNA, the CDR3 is TGTGCCAGCAGTTTATGGGACAGGGGGGAGACTGAAGCTTTCTTT. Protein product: CASSLWDRGETEAFF.

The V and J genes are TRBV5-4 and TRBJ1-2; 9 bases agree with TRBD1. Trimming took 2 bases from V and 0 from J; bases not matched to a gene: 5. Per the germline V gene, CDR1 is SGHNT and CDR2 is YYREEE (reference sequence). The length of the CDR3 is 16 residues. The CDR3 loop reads CASSFPGQGSNYGYTF. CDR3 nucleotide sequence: TGTGCCAGCAGCTTTCCGGGACAGGGATCTAACTATGGCTACACCTTC.

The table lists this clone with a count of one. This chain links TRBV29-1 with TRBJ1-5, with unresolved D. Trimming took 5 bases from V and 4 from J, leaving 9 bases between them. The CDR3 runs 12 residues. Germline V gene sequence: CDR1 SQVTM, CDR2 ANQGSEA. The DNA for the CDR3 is TGCAGCGTTTGTACAGCTAATCAGCCCCAGCATTTT. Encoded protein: CSVCTANQPQHF.

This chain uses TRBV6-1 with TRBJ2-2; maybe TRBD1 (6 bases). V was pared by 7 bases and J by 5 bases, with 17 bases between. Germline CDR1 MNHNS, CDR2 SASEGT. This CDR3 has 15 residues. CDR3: CASKGRGAETGELFF. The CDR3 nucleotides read TGTGCCAGCAAAGGCAGGGGCGCGGAAACCGGGGAGCTGTTTTTT.

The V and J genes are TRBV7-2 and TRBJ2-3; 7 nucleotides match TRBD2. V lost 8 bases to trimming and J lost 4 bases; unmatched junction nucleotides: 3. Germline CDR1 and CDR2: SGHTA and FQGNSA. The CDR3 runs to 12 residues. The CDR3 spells CASGDYADTQYF. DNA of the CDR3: TGTGCCAGCGGGGACTACGCAGATACGCAGTATTTT.

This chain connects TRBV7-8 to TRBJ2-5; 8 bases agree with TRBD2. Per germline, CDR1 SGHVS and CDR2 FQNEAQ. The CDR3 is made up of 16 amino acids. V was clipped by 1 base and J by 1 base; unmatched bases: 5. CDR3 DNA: TGTGCCAGCAGCTTAGAGGCGCGGGGGGTCCAAGAGACCCAGTACTTC. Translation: CASSLEARGVQETQYF.

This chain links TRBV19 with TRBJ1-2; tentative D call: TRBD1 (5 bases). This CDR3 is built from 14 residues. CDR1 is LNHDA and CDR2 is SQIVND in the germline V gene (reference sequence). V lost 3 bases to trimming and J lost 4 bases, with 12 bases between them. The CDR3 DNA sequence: TGTGCCAGTAGTATTAGGGGATCCGGCTATGGCTACACCTTC. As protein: CASSIRGSGYGYTF.

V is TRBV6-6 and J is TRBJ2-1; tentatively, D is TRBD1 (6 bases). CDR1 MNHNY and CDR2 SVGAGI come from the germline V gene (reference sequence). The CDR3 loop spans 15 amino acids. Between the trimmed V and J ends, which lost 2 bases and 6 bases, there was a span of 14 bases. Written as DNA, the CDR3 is TGTGCCAGCAGTTACCCAGGGGCCAAATTCAATGAGCAGTTCTTC. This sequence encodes CASSYPGAKFNEQFF.

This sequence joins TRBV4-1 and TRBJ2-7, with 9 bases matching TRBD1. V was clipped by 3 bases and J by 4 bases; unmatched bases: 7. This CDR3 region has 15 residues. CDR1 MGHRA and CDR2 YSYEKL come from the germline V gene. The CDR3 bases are TGCGCCAGCAGCCACCACACAGGGGGCAGTTACGAGCAGTACTTC. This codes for CASSHHTGGSYEQYF.

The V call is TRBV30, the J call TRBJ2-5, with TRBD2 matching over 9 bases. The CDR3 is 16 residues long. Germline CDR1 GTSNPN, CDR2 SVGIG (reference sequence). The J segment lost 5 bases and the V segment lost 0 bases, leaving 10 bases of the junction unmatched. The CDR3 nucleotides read TGTGCCTGGAGTGTACAAGTTAGCGGGGGCCTGGAGACCCAGTACTTC. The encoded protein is CAWSVQVSGGLETQYF.

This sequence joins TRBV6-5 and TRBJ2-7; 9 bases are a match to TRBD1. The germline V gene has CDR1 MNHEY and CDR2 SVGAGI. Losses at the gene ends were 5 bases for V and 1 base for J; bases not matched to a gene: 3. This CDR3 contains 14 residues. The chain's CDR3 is CASSPGTGSYEQYF. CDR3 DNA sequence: TGTGCCAGCAGTCCTGGGACAGGGTCCTACGAGCAGTACTTC.

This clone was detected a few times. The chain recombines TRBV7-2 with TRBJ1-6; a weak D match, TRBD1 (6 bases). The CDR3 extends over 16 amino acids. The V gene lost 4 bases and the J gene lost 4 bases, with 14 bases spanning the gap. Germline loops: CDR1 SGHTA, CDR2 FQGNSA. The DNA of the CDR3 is TGTGCCAGCAGCTCTCGATGGCAGGGGTATAATTCACCCCTCCACTTT. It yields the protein CASSSRWQGYNSPLHF.

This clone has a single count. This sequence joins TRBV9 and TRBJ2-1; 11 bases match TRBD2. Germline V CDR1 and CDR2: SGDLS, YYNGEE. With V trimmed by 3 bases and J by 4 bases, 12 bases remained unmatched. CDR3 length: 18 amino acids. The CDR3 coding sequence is TGTGCCAGCAGCGCCCTAGGTAGCGGGGGGGTCAAGTACAATGAGCAGTTCTTC. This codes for CASSALGSGGVKYNEQFF.

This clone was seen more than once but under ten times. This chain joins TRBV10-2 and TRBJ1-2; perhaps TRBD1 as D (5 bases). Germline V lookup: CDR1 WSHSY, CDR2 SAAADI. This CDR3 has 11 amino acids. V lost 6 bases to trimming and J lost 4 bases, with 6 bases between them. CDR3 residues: CASRGAYGYTF. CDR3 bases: TGCGCCAGCAGAGGGGCCTATGGCTACACCTTC.

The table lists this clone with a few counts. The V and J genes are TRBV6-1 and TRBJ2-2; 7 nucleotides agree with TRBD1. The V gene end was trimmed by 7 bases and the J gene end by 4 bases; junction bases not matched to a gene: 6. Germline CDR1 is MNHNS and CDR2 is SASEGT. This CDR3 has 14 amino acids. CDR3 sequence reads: CASTSQGITGELFF. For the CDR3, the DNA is TGTGCCAGCACTTCACAGGGGATCACCGGGGAGCTGTTTTTT.

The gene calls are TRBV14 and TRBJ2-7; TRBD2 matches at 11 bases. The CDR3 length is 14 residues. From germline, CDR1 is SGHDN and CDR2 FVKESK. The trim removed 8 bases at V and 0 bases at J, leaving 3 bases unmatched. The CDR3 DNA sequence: TGTGCCAGCGAAACTAGCGGGAGCTCCTACGAGCAGTACTTC. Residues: CASETSGSSYEQYF.

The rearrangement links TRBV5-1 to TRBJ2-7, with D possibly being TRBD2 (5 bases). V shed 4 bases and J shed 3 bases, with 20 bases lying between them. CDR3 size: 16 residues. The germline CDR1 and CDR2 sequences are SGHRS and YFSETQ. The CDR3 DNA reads TGCGCCAGCAGCCCCTGGCAACGGGGTAGAATCTACGAGCAGTACTTC. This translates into CASSPWQRGRIYEQYF. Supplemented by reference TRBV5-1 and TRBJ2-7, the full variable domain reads KAGVTQTPRYLIKTRGQQVTLSCSPISGHRSVSWYQQTPGQGLQFLFEYFSETQRNKGNFPGRFSGRQFSNSRSEMNVSTLELGDSALYLCASSPWQRGRIYEQYFGPGTRLTVT.

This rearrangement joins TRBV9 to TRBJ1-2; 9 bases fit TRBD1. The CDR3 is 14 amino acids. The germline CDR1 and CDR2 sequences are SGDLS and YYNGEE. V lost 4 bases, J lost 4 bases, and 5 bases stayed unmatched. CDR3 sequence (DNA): TGTGCCAGCAGCCGGGACAGGGTTCTCTATGGCTACACCTTC. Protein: CASSRDRVLYGYTF.